What follows are 27 T cell receptor beta chains derived from one specimen sequenced in a study of blood T cells in healthy people across ages. Combining a sample-barcoded 5' primer with a J-beta primer mix, a second PCR ran for 7 to 11 cycles. TCRdb re-derived calls from the 5' RACE reads in MiXCR, one entry per CDR3 protein. In the table there are over 600,000 distinct CDR3 sequences, about 43% of which are singletons. The sequenced sample consisted of blood. Receptor source: an elderly man in good health.

This clonotype was observed a handful of times. The rearrangement uses TRBV20-1 and TRBJ1-4, with D possibly being TRBD1 (6 bases). Trimming removed 2 bases from V and 8 bases from J, with 12 bases in between. The CDR3 totals 13 residues. CDR1 is DFQATT and CDR2 is SNEGSKA in the germline V gene (reference sequence). This chain's CDR3 is CSARRGAEEKLFF. CDR3 in DNA: TGCAGTGCTAGACGGGGGGCTGAAGAAAAACTGTTTTTT.

The rearrangement uses TRBV6-6 and TRBJ2-1; possibly TRBD1 or TRBD2 for D (5 bases each). Trimming stripped 0 bases from V and 8 bases from J, with 14 bases between. CDR1 and CDR2 (germline): MNHNY, SVGAGI (reference sequence). The CDR3 is made up of 15 amino acids. The CDR3, as DNA: TGTGCCAGCAGTTACTCAGACCGAGTGGGGGATGAGCAGTTCTTC. Translated, it gives CASSYSDRVGDEQFF.

The V gene is TRBV10-3, the J gene TRBJ1-1; unclear D gene. Trimming took off 3 bases at V and 4 bases at J, with 9 bases between the two ends. The V gene's germline CDR1 is ENHRY and CDR2 SYGVKD. The CDR3 contains 13 residues. CDR3 sequence reads: CAISEGAGTEAFF. In DNA, the CDR3 is TGTGCCATCAGTGAAGGAGCTGGCACTGAAGCTTTCTTT.

This chain links TRBV7-2 with TRBJ2-5, with D possibly called TRBD1 or TRBD2 (6 bases each). In germline, CDR1 is SGHTA, CDR2 FQGNSA. V lost 4 bases to trimming and J lost 4 bases, with 13 bases between them. The length of the CDR3 is 14 residues. For the CDR3, the DNA is TGTGCCAGCAGCTCAGAGGGGGGCGCAGAGACCCAGTACTTC. It translates to CASSSEGGAETQYF.

The CDR3 nucleotides read TGTGCCAGCAGTTACTTCCAGGGCCGTGACACTGAAGCTTTCTTT. Protein product: CASSYFQGRDTEAFF. This sequence joins TRBV6-2 or TRBV6-3 and TRBJ1-1; tentative D call: TRBD1 (5 bases). Per germline, CDR1 MNHEY and CDR2 SVGEGT. V lost 1 base to trimming and J lost 3 bases, with 12 bases between them. The CDR3 loop spans 15 amino acids.

This clonotype was seen more than once but under ten times. This chain links TRBV6-2 or TRBV6-3 with TRBJ2-2; D unclear. Trimming pared 2 bases from V and 1 base from J, leaving 5 bases between. The CDR3 runs to 14 residues. Germline-derived CDR1 and CDR2 are MNHEY and SVGEGT. The DNA of the CDR3 is TGTGCCAGCAGTTACCCCCTGAACACCGGGGAGCTGTTTTTT. Residues: CASSYPLNTGELFF.

V and J are TRBV29-1 and TRBJ2-4, with 9 bases fitting TRBD2. Matching the DNA end better, TRBJ2-7 makes the J call doubtful. The CDR3 totals 15 residues. Germline V gene data show CDR1 as SQVTM and CDR2 as ANQGSEA. The CDR3: CSVEASGVPPREQYF. As DNA, the CDR3 is TGCAGCGTGGAGGCTAGCGGGGTGCCCCCCCGCGAGCAGTACTTC.

The chain uses TRBV6-5 and TRBJ2-3; 11 nucleotides line up with TRBD2. The CDR3 sequence is 16 residues long. V dropped 4 bases and J dropped 3; count of bases not matched to a gene: 6. The germline gives CDR1 MNHEY, CDR2 SVGAGI. The chain's CDR3 is CASSFHSGRGTDTQYF. In nucleotides, the CDR3 is TGTGCCAGCAGTTTCCATAGCGGGAGGGGGACAGATACGCAGTATTTT.

This clonotype was picked up a small number of times. The chain uses TRBV7-9 and TRBJ2-7, with TRBD1 matching 8 bases. This CDR3 has 14 residues. The germline gives CDR1 SEHNR, CDR2 FQNEAQ (reference sequence). V shed 1 base and J 5 bases; nucleotides not matched to a gene: 4. The CDR3: CASSLGQGTNEQYF. The DNA of the CDR3 is TGTGCCAGCAGCTTAGGACAGGGGACGAACGAGCAGTACTTC.

The chain is built from TRBV7-2 and TRBJ1-6, with D hard to call. Germline values: CDR1 SGHTA, CDR2 FQGNSA. V was shortened by 1 base and J by 8 bases, with 9 bases between the two germline ends. The CDR3 has 14 residues. The CDR3, as DNA: TGTGCCAGCAGCTTAGATCAGGCATATTCACCCCTCCACTTT. Its translation: CASSLDQAYSPLHF.

This clonotype came up a few times. The rearrangement joins TRBV6-1 to TRBJ2-1, with D possibly being TRBD1 or TRBD2 (5 bases each). This CDR3 is 11 amino acids long. The V and J ends lost 3 bases and 15 bases respectively, with 12 bases between them. Germline V gene sequence: CDR1 MNHNS, CDR2 SASEGT. The CDR3 DNA reads as TGTGCCAGCAGTGAGGGACCTGGGCGGTTCTTC. Protein sequence: CASSEGPGRFF.

This clonotype was seen more than once but under ten times. V gene TRBV7-3 combines with J gene TRBJ2-1, with 8 bases aligning to TRBD2. J lost 9 bases, V lost 3 bases, and 10 bases had no gene match. The germline CDR1 and CDR2 sequences are SGHTA and FQGTGA. The CDR3 length is 15 residues. In nucleotides, the CDR3 is TGTGCCAGCAGCTTCACAGCGGGAGATTATATTGAGCAGTTCTTC. It codes for CASSFTAGDYIEQFF.

There are a few counts of this clonotype. The chain couples TRBV5-5 to TRBJ2-5; 9 bases are a match to TRBD1. CDR1 is SGHKS, CDR2 YYEKEE, per germline (reference sequence). This CDR3 is 17 amino acids long. V gave up 2 bases and J gave up 4 bases; unmatched junction bases: 12. Written as DNA, the CDR3 is TGTGCCAGCAGCTTACCACCGGGACAGGGAGGGTCAGAGACCCAGTACTTC. This encodes CASSLPPGQGGSETQYF. The full variable domain, its missing parts supplied by reference TRBV5-5 and TRBJ2-5, is DAGVTQSPTHLIKTRGQQVTLRCSPISGHKSVSWYQQVLGQGPQFIFQYYEKEERGRGNFPDRFSARQFPNYSSELNVNALLLGDSALYLCASSLPPGQGGSETQYFGPGTRLLVL.

This sequence joins TRBV6-6 and TRBJ2-7, with TRBD1 matching over 9 bases. The J call is uncertain, as TRBJ2-5 better fits the DNA end. The length of the CDR3 is 15 residues. The germline gives CDR1 MNHNY, CDR2 SVGAGI (reference sequence). This CDR3 reads CASTGSDRGEETQYF. The CDR3 coding sequence is TGTGCCAGCACGGGATCGGACAGGGGTGAGGAGACCCAGTACTTC.

V usage is TRBV25-1 and J usage is TRBJ1-2; the D is unclear. The V end was cut by 4 bases, the J end by 4 bases, with 4 bases between. Germline values: CDR1 MGHDK, CDR2 SYGVNS. CDR3 length: 11 amino acids. CDR3 sequence (DNA): TGTGCCAGCAGTGGCCTCTATGGCTACACCTTC. Amino acid sequence: CASSGLYGYTF.

This rearrangement joins TRBV28 to TRBJ2-7; TRBD2 is a possible D gene (6 bases). CDR3 length equals 14 residues. V dropped 7 bases and J dropped 0 bases, with 13 bases sitting between them. Germline V CDR1 and CDR2: MDHEN, SYDVKM. The CDR3 DNA reads TGTGCCAGCATCCGGGACTTCACCTCCTACGAGCAGTACTTC. Its protein product is CASIRDFTSYEQYF.

V gene TRBV30 combines with J gene TRBJ2-3; 10 bases are a match to TRBD1. Germline assignment: CDR1 GTSNPN and CDR2 SVGIG (reference sequence). The CDR3 runs 14 residues. Trimming removed 4 bases from V and 0 bases from J; junction bases left unmatched: 1. CDR3 region: CAWKDRGSTDTQYF. CDR3 sequence (DNA): TGTGCCTGGAAGGACAGGGGGAGCACAGATACGCAGTATTTT. The full variable domain, rest sourced from reference TRBV30 and TRBJ2-3, is SQTIHQWPATLVQPVGSPLSLECTVEGTSNPNLYWYRQAAGRGLQLLFYSVGIGQISSEVPQNLSASRPQDRQFILSSKKLLLSDSGFYLCAWKDRGSTDTQYFGPGTRLTVL.

J is TRBJ2-1 and V is TRBV6-1, with 7 bases aligning to TRBD1. Germline assignment: CDR1 MNHNS and CDR2 SASEGT. This CDR3 is built from 15 residues. The trim removed 7 bases at V and 3 bases at J, leaving 9 bases unmatched. As DNA, the CDR3 is TGTGCCAGCACCCCGACAGGGTCCAACTACAATGAGCAGTTCTTC. Amino acids: CASTPTGSNYNEQFF.

The CDR3 protein is CASSVLTVDNEQFF. CDR3 sequence (DNA): TGTGCCAGCAGTGTACTCACGGTAGACAATGAGCAGTTCTTC. The rearrangement links TRBV6-2 or TRBV6-3 to TRBJ2-1; D ambiguous. V was clipped by 5 bases and J by 5 bases, with 13 bases between them. The CDR3 contains 14 residues. Germline values: CDR1 MNHEY, CDR2 SVGEGT.

The chain employs TRBV7-3 and TRBJ2-1; TRBD1 agrees at 11 bases. CDR3 size: 14 residues. Losses at the gene ends were 6 bases for V and 2 bases for J; bases not matched to a gene: 0. Germline CDR1 and CDR2: SGHTA and FQGTGA. The CDR3 loop reads CASRGQGAYNEQFF. CDR3 coding DNA: TGTGCCAGCAGGGGACAGGGGGCCTACAATGAGCAGTTCTTC.

The chain joins TRBV12-5 to TRBJ2-3; TRBD2 is a possible D gene (6 bases). The V gene's germline CDR1 is LGHNT and CDR2 FRNRAP. This CDR3 spans 15 amino acids. V was trimmed by 3 bases and J by 0 bases, leaving 10 bases between them. The CDR3 sequence: CASGFKAGSTDTQYF. In nucleotides, the CDR3 is TGTGCTAGTGGTTTCAAAGCGGGCAGCACAGATACGCAGTATTTT.

CDR3 protein: CSANDQSGLKNIQYF. The DNA for the CDR3 is TGCAGTGCTAACGATCAGTCGGGGCTCAAAAACATTCAGTACTTC. The V gene is TRBV20-1, the J gene TRBJ2-4; D may match TRBD1 or TRBD2 (5 bases each). CDR1 is DFQATT and CDR2 is SNEGSKA in the germline V gene (reference sequence). V lost 4 bases to trimming and J lost 3 bases, with 16 bases between them. There are 15 residues in the CDR3.

The chain carries TRBV5-5 and TRBJ2-2; D unclear. The ends were cut back, 1 base at V and 0 bases at J, with 4 bases in the middle. Germline V lookup: CDR1 SGHKS, CDR2 YYEKEE (reference sequence). This CDR3 has 14 residues. The CDR3 DNA is TGTGCCAGCAGCTTGACTACGAACACCGGGGAGCTGTTTTTT. It yields the protein CASSLTTNTGELFF. Using reference TRBV5-5 and TRBJ2-2 for the parts outside the CDR3, the full variable domain is DAGVTQSPTHLIKTRGQQVTLRCSPISGHKSVSWYQQVLGQGPQFIFQYYEKEERGRGNFPDRFSARQFPNYSSELNVNALLLGDSALYLCASSLTTNTGELFFGEGSRLTVL.

This chain uses TRBV11-3 with TRBJ2-1; 10 bases are a match to TRBD2. The trim removed 4 bases at V and 2 bases at J, leaving 5 bases unmatched. The CDR3 has 16 amino acids. Germline loops: CDR1 SGHNT, CDR2 YENEEA. CDR3 bases: TGTGCCAGCAGCTCGAGGACTAGCGGAGCCTACAATGAGCAGTTCTTC. Translation gives CASSSRTSGAYNEQFF.

This clonotype was counted only a few times. The chain is built from TRBV30 and TRBJ2-3; D unresolved. The CDR3 covers 11 residues. CDR1 is GTSNPN and CDR2 is SVGIG in the germline V gene (reference sequence). The germline V and J ends were trimmed by 1 base and 4 bases, with 3 bases remaining between them. The CDR3 DNA is TGTGCCTGGAGTGGACCAGATACGCAGTATTTT. Translating it yields CAWSGPDTQYF.

This clonotype was seen a few times. The genes are TRBV24-1 and TRBJ2-5, with 7 bases aligning to TRBD2. Trimming cost V 0 bases and J 1 base; bases outside gene matches: 1. The CDR3 is 15 residues long. The germline V gene has CDR1 KGHDR and CDR2 SFDVKD. The CDR3 spells CATSDLWGGQETQYF. Here the CDR3 DNA reads TGTGCCACCAGTGATTTGTGGGGGGGCCAAGAGACCCAGTACTTC.

The chain recombines TRBV27 with TRBJ2-7; perhaps D is TRBD1 or TRBD2 (6 bases each). The DNA end is a closer match to TRBJ2-4, so the J assignment may be wrong. The length of the CDR3 is 16 residues. From germline, CDR1 is MNHEY and CDR2 SMNVEV (reference sequence). CDR3 residues: CASSSLGGQAKNIQYF. The CDR3 DNA reads TGTGCCAGCAGTTCCCTTGGGGGGCAGGCCAAAAACATTCAGTACTTC.